A single sample gave rise to the 27 T cell receptor beta chains below, sequenced in a study of T cells in Graves' hyperthyroidism and ophthalmopathy (dated by TCRdb to the late 2010s). To prepare the library, multiplex PCR was applied. TCRdb lists the instrument as Illumina HiSeq 2000. Amplification of TCR beta CDR3 regions was carried out from RNA transcripts. A first-round RT-PCR of the TCR CDR3 used the HTBI primer set with the Qiagen OneStep RT-PCR kit. In TCRdb, the public reads were trimmed at Q25 with fastp and aligned with MiXCR, with productive beta chains retained. Merged by CDR3 protein, the rows form single entries marked with the most common genes and DNA. This sample has 660,000 or so distinct CDR3 sequences in its table, and about 45% of those were observed once. Under 8% of the sample comes from the top ten. The sequencing input was peripheral blood or thyroid tissue (not recorded which). These receptors were taken from an adult man with Graves' disease, either hyperthyroidism or ophthalmopathy (not recorded which).

The chain is built from TRBV10-3 and TRBJ1-3; D is unresolved. Germline V lookup: CDR1 ENHRY, CDR2 SYGVKD. Trimming took 2 bases from V and 7 from J, leaving 6 bases between them. The length of the CDR3 is 12 residues. The CDR3 nucleotides read TGTGCCATCAGTGAGGTTTGGAACACCATATATTTT. Translation: CAISEVWNTIYF.

This clonotype has at least ten counts. CDR3 nucleotides: TGCGCCAGCAGCGAACGGTTGGCGGCAGGGGCCAACGTCCTGACTTTC. Translation gives CASSERLAAGANVLTF. The rearrangement uses TRBV5-1 and TRBJ2-6; D is unclear. The CDR3 totals 16 residues. The germline CDR1 and CDR2 sequences are SGHRS and YFSETQ. V gave up 4 bases and J gave up 4 bases, with 15 bases separating them.

This clonotype has a handful of counts. The V gene is TRBV20-1, the J gene TRBJ1-1; D call uncertain. Looked up from germline, CDR1 is DFQATT and CDR2 is SNEGSKA (reference sequence). There are 14 residues in the CDR3. Trimming stripped 1 base from V and 3 bases from J, with 12 bases between. CDR3 in amino acids: CSARVDGRYTEAFF. CDR3 sequence (DNA): TGCAGTGCTAGAGTGGACGGGAGATACACTGAAGCTTTCTTT.

This clonotype was seen ten or more times. An end of the junction differs from the germline gene, which may be a read error. This rearrangement joins TRBV7-9 to TRBJ2-5, with 9 bases aligning to TRBD1. Germline-derived CDR1 and CDR2 are SEHNR and FQNEAQ (reference sequence). This CDR3 has 13 amino acids. The DNA for the CDR3 is TGTGCTAGCAGCTTGGACAGGGGAGAGACCCAGTACTTC. Amino acids: CASSLDRGETQYF.

The sample holds many counts of this clonotype. The chain employs TRBV7-8 and TRBJ1-1; 8 bases are shared with TRBD1. CDR1 and CDR2 from the germline V gene are SGHVS and FQNEAQ. The CDR3 covers 15 residues. With 3 bases clipped from V and 1 base from J, the junction kept 4 bases outside the gene matches. CDR3 amino acids: CASSFVQGANTEAFF. CDR3 DNA sequence: TGTGCCAGCAGCTTTGTGCAGGGGGCGAACACTGAAGCTTTCTTT. Using reference TRBV7-8 and TRBJ1-1 for the parts outside the CDR3, the full variable domain is GAGVSQSPRYKVAKRGQDVALRCDPISGHVSLFWYQQALGQGPEFLTYFQNEAQLDKSGLPSDRFFAERPEGSVSTLKIQRTQQEDSAVYLCASSFVQGANTEAFFGQGTRLTVV.

The rearrangement uses TRBV6-1 and TRBJ1-2, with 8 bases aligning to TRBD1. The CDR3 contains 15 residues. V lost 5 bases and J lost 3; bases outside the gene matches: 8. The V gene's germline CDR1 is MNHNS and CDR2 SASEGT. CDR3 loop: CASSRTGRGDYGYTF. Here the CDR3 DNA reads TGTGCCAGCAGTCGGACAGGGCGGGGCGACTATGGCTACACCTTC.

The chain links TRBV7-9 to TRBJ2-7, with 8 bases that match TRBD2. Trimming took 5 bases from V and 5 from J; bases not matched to a gene: 8. Germline V gene lookup returns CDR1 SEHNR and CDR2 FQNEAQ (reference sequence). There are 14 residues in the CDR3. This chain's CDR3 is CASSLRLAIHEQYF. The DNA for the CDR3 is TGTGCCAGCAGCCTCAGACTAGCGATACACGAGCAGTACTTC. Supplemented by reference TRBV7-9 and TRBJ2-7, the full variable domain reads DTGVSQNPRHKITKRGQNVTFRCDPISEHNRLYWYRQTLGQGPEFLTYFQNEAQLEKSRLLSDRFSAERPKGSFSTLEIQRTEQGDSAMYLCASSLRLAIHEQYFGPGTRLTVT.

A word on this clonotype: A much larger clone lies a single base off, so this may be a read error. The chain recombines TRBV7-3 with TRBJ2-5; D is undetermined. Germline assignment: CDR1 SGHTA and CDR2 FQGTGA. V lost 5 bases and J lost 9, with 16 bases in between. The CDR3 totals 13 residues. The CDR3, as DNA: TGTGCCAGCAGCCCACGGACCCGTGAGGCCCAGTACTTC. It encodes CASSPRTREAQYF.

This clonotype has ten or more counts. The CDR3 DNA reads TGCGCCAGCAGTTCGACAGTGAATCAGCCCCAGCATTTT. Amino acid sequence: CASSSTVNQPQHF. This rearrangement joins TRBV5-1 to TRBJ1-5; weak D call: TRBD1 (5 bases). Germline CDR1 is SGHRS and CDR2 is YFSETQ. The CDR3 covers 13 residues. Trimming took 5 bases from V and 4 from J, leaving 10 bases between them.

Only one count was recorded for this clonotype. The chain employs TRBV24-1 and TRBJ2-2; TRBD2 aligns across 14 bases. CDR1 KGHDR and CDR2 SFDVKD come from the germline V gene. J lost 13 bases, V lost 3 bases, and 3 bases had no gene match. The CDR3 contains 14 residues. This CDR3 reads CATSDAGLAGGLFF. CDR3 coding DNA: TGTGCCACCAGTGATGCAGGACTAGCGGGAGGGCTGTTTTTT.

The chain couples TRBV9 to TRBJ1-2; 9 bases fit TRBD1. V lost 2 bases, J lost 5 bases, and 1 base stayed unmatched. CDR1 SGDLS and CDR2 YYNGEE come from the germline V gene. This CDR3 spans 13 amino acids. As DNA, the CDR3 is TGTGCCAGCAGCGTCGGGACAGGGTATGGCTACACCTTC. It specifies CASSVGTGYGYTF.

This clonotype appeared a few times. At one boundary the junction diverges from the germline segment, which might be a read error. The chain employs TRBV7-8 and TRBJ1-5; D is perhaps TRBD1 (6 bases). CDR3 length equals 17 residues. Looked up from germline, CDR1 is SGHVS and CDR2 is FQNEAQ. The CDR3 sequence: CASSQDQRGTTNQPQHF. Here the CDR3 DNA reads TGCGCCAGCAGCCAAGATCAACGCGGGACAACAAATCAGCCCCAGCATTTT. The complete variable domain, with remaining parts taken from reference TRBV7-8 and TRBJ1-5, reads GAGVSQSPRYKVAKRGQDVALRCDPISGHVSLFWYQQALGQGPEFLTYFQNEAQLDKSGLPSDRFFAERPEGSVSTLKIQRTQQEDSAVYLCASSQDQRGTTNQPQHFGDGTRLSIL.

This clonotype was found a few times. CDR3 residues: CASSEAGWRSNSPLHF. CDR3 DNA sequence: TGTGCCAGCAGTGAAGCCGGGTGGAGAAGTAATTCACCCCTCCACTTT. The rearrangement joins TRBV7-8 to TRBJ1-6; D gene unclear. The germline V and J ends were trimmed by 6 bases and 6 bases, with 18 bases remaining between them. CDR1 is SGHVS, CDR2 FQNEAQ, per germline. This CDR3 contains 16 residues.

This clonotype came up a few times. V is TRBV2 and J is TRBJ2-4; D call uncertain. Trimming took 7 bases from V and 7 from J, leaving 11 bases between them. Germline CDR1 reads SNHLY; CDR2 reads FYNNEI. This CDR3 is built from 12 residues. DNA of the CDR3: TGTGCCAGCACCGGTGGTGGGAACATTCAGTACTTC. This codes for CASTGGGNIQYF.

This chain uses TRBV19 with TRBJ2-7; 13 bases line up with TRBD2. V lost 7 bases, J lost 6 bases, and 6 bases stayed unmatched. The length of the CDR3 is 14 residues. The germline V gene encodes CDR1 LNHDA and CDR2 SQIVND (reference sequence). CDR3 DNA: TGTGCCAGTAAAGCCGGGACTAGCGGGACCGAGCAGTACTTC. Protein sequence: CASKAGTSGTEQYF.

This clonotype was seen a few times. This sequence joins TRBV2 and TRBJ2-7, with 11 bases lining up with TRBD2. Germline V lookup: CDR1 SNHLY, CDR2 FYNNEI. CDR3 length: 14 amino acids. J lost 4 bases, V lost 8 bases, and 7 bases had no gene match. CDR3 loop: CASVLAGVKYEQYF. The CDR3 DNA sequence: TGTGCCAGCGTACTAGCGGGGGTAAAGTACGAGCAGTACTTC.

This clonotype turned up a few times. The chain has TRBV9 and TRBJ1-1, with 9 nucleotides matching TRBD1. The CDR3 is 14 residues long. Germline V gene sequence: CDR1 SGDLS, CDR2 YYNGEE. V lost 5 bases and J lost 5; bases outside the gene matches: 7. The CDR3 bases are TGTGCCAGCAGTCCGACAGGGGGGGCGACTGAAGCTTTCTTT. It yields the protein CASSPTGGATEAFF.

V usage is TRBV15 and J usage is TRBJ1-5, with 7 positions matching TRBD1. The V segment lost 3 bases and the J segment 3 bases; nucleotides outside the gene matches: 5. Germline CDR1 is LNHNV and CDR2 is YYDKDF (reference sequence). This CDR3 spans 15 amino acids. CDR3 DNA sequence: TGTGCCACCAGCAGTGAGACAGGGAACAATCAGCCCCAGCATTTT. Protein: CATSSETGNNQPQHF.

This clonotype has just a few counts. DNA for the CDR3: TGTGCCAGTAGTCCCTCCTGGACGGGATATTATGGCTACACCTTC. Translating gives CASSPSWTGYYGYTF. The J gene is TRBJ1-2, the V gene TRBV19; D remains ambiguous. Germline values: CDR1 LNHDA, CDR2 SQIVND (reference sequence). The CDR3 is 15 residues long. Trimming cost V 5 bases and J 5 bases, with 18 bases left between them.

Only a few counts were recorded for this clonotype. The chain employs TRBV20-1 and TRBJ2-5, with 8 bases fitting TRBD1. With V trimmed by 0 bases and J by 5 bases, 8 bases remained unmatched. Germline loops: CDR1 DFQATT, CDR2 SNEGSKA (reference sequence). The CDR3 extends over 15 amino acids. The CDR3 sequence is CSARDLGQGDETQYF. CDR3 sequence (DNA): TGCAGTGCTAGAGATCTCGGACAGGGAGATGAGACCCAGTACTTC.

This chain joins TRBV3-1 and TRBJ1-2; 7 positions match TRBD1. CDR3 length: 16 residues. Germline trimming cut 0 bases from V and 4 bases from J; bases unmatched to any gene: 8. CDR1 and CDR2 from the germline V gene are LGHDT and YNNKEL (reference sequence). Written as DNA, the CDR3 is TGTGCCAGCAGCCAAGATATGGGGACAGCAAGCTATGGCTACACCTTC. Translated, it gives CASSQDMGTASYGYTF.

As for this clonotype: At one boundary the junction diverges from the germline segment, which might be a read error. CDR3 in DNA: TGCGCCAGCAGCTACGGACAGGGGTTTAACACTGAAGCTTTCTTT. This sequence encodes CASSYGQGFNTEAFF. The gene calls are TRBV5-4 and TRBJ1-1, with TRBD1 matching over 9 bases. The CDR3 is made up of 15 amino acids. Germline loops: CDR1 SGHNT, CDR2 YYREEE (reference sequence).

The chain is built from TRBV11-2 and TRBJ2-7; a weak D match, TRBD1 (6 bases). Trimming stripped 5 bases from V and 4 bases from J, with 21 bases between. The germline CDR1 and CDR2 sequences are SGHAT and FQNNGV. The CDR3 is 16 residues long. CDR3: CASSQGMRDKPYEQYF. The DNA of the CDR3 is TGTGCCAGCAGCCAGGGGATGAGGGACAAACCATACGAGCAGTACTTC.

The V gene is TRBV5-1, the J gene TRBJ2-5; 10 bases align to TRBD1. J lost 1 base, V lost 4 bases, and 7 bases had no gene match. Germline loops: CDR1 SGHRS, CDR2 YFSETQ. The CDR3 runs 16 residues. DNA of the CDR3: TGCGCCAGCAGCCCGGGACAGGGGACGACCCAAGAGACCCAGTACTTC. Amino acid sequence: CASSPGQGTTQETQYF.

This clonotype was seen more than once but under ten times. The chain combines TRBV20-1 with TRBJ2-7; 8 positions agree with TRBD1. This CDR3 region has 15 residues. After removal of 5 bases from V and 3 bases from J, the junction contained 12 bases not matched to a gene. CDR1 and CDR2 (germline): DFQATT, SNEGSKA (reference sequence). The CDR3 region has the DNA TGCAGTGCTTATACGTTGGGACAGGTTCGCTACGAGCAGTACTTC. Residues: CSAYTLGQVRYEQYF.

V and J are TRBV2 and TRBJ1-6; 7 nucleotides match TRBD1. The CDR3 contains 13 residues. Germline V gene sequence: CDR1 SNHLY, CDR2 FYNNEI. V trimming: 8 bases; J trimming: 7 bases; junction bases outside the gene matches: 5. CDR3 region: CASVGQENSPLHF. In DNA, the CDR3 is TGTGCCAGCGTTGGACAGGAGAATTCACCCCTCCACTTT.

Of note for this clonotype: The junction shows a germline mismatch at one end, possibly a read error. This chain joins TRBV4-1 and TRBJ2-2, with 9 bases identical to TRBD2. CDR1 and CDR2 from the germline V gene are MGHRA and YSYEKL. The CDR3 consists of 16 residues. CDR3 sequence: CASSTTSGWNTGELFF. CDR3 coding DNA: TGTGCCAGCAGCACCACTAGCGGGTGGAACACCGGGGAGCTGTTTTTT.